This T cell receptor beta chain comes out of a study of beta chain features in type 1 diabetes. The wider study: On cell yields, gender and age, patients and healthy donors were similar. Study findings and constraints: Across all four CD4+ subsets, people with type 1 diabetes showed modestly shorter TCRB CDR3s.

This clone has only a few counts. The target antigen is unknown. The study reverse transcribed the entire isolated RNA, so it sequenced expressed TCRB transcripts. Sequencing used immunoSEQ multiplex PCR; TCRdb keeps in-frame clones, though not all of them. Among some 700,000 clones listed, around 15% were seen once. The CDR3 spans 16 residues. The J segment lost 1 base and the V segment lost 3 bases, leaving 4 bases of the junction unmatched. Germline CDR1 reads MNHNS; CDR2 reads SASEGT. The sample consisted of naive CD4+ T cells from blood. The chain links TRBV6-1 to TRBJ2-5; 11 nucleotides match TRBD2. The TCR comes from a man aged 18-30 years with type 1 diabetes. CDR3 nucleotide sequence: TGTGCCAGCAGTGAGGGACTAGCGGAGGGCCAAGAGACCCAGTACTTC. This codes for CASSEGLAEGQETQYF.